This TCR beta chain was observed in a study of spatial heterogeneity in lung cancer. The overall study: The donor population consisted of under 75 patients with untreated, early-stage non-small cell lung cancer.

CDR1 and CDR2 from the germline V gene are DFQATT and SNEGSKA (reference sequence). This CDR3 contains 15 residues. V was clipped by 3 bases and J by 3 bases; unmatched bases: 10. Indicated time point: blood at routine non-recurrence follow-up after resection. In each case, whole RNA from tumor, nontumor lung or frozen PBMC was sequenced unsorted. In the library, each TCR cDNA molecule bore its own unique molecular identifier. TCRdb re-called the 5' RACE reads through MiXCR, storing one row per CDR3 protein. The table records about 20,000 distinct CDR3 sequences, about 9.1% of them present only once. This clonotype was seen more than once but under ten times.

The sample here was PBMCs, taken at follow-up. The chain is built from TRBV20-1 and TRBJ2-7, with 8 bases lining up with TRBD2. The source of this sequence is a female donor with early-stage non-small cell lung cancer. For the CDR3, the DNA is TGCAGTGCTAGGGTAGCAGGCGGGGGGAACTACGAGCAGTACTTC. Translation: CSARVAGGGNYEQYF.